This entry is about one T cell receptor (beta chain). This sample stems from a study of blood T cell repertoires in COVID-19. Generated by immunoSEQ multiplex PCR, the TCRdb table keeps only in-frame clones and is missing some. The table lists about 190,000 clones, approximately 88% of them singletons. Between the trimmed V and J ends, which lost 8 bases and 2 bases, there was a span of 12 bases. The germline V gene has CDR1 SQVTM and CDR2 ANQGSEA. This CDR3 spans 12 amino acids. This clonotype was sampled from a woman between 25 and 40 years old who had recovered from COVID-19. The chain couples TRBV29-1 to TRBJ1-2; no reliable D call. The specimen was PBMCs or T cells enriched from blood (not recorded which). CDR3: CSPFGRNYGYTF. DNA of the CDR3: TGCAGCCCCTTCGGGAGAAACTATGGCTACACCTTC.